The T cell receptor (beta chain) described here comes from a study of CD4+ T cells in melanoma (dated by TCRdb to 2021 to 2024). A note on the overall study: Neoantigen-specific CD4+ T cells in human melanoma were investigated in the study. Overall results and qualifications from the work: Neoantigen-specific CD4+ T cells in melanoma were reported to show diverse differentiation states. The report described a correlation between neoantigen-specific CD4+ T cells and the function of CD8+ T cells, macrophages and B cells.

At the junction V is shortened by 2 bases and J by 7 bases; bases outside the gene matches: 10. The germline V gene supplies CDR1 SGHTA and CDR2 FQGNSA. CDR3 length: 15 amino acids, cysteine to phenylalanine. Here the CDR3 DNA is all that survives: 45 bases in frame from base 1. Receptor libraries were prepared by the immunoSEQ multiplex PCR assay. In its TCRdb copy, this immuneACCESS table keeps in-frame sequences only and misses some clones. Where compared with another copy, unresolved V genes explain less than half of these, and the others have no known cause. Within this sample are about 140,000 clones, with about nine tenths of them counted one time only. Approximately 1.5% of the sample rests with the top ten. The donors were people with melanoma. Points on this clone: No cognate antigen has been identified for it. Base qualities were left out, and no much larger clone turns up one base away.

The V gene is TRBV7-2 and the J gene is TRBJ1-2; 7 central bases correspond to TRBD1. The TCR comes from a human donor with melanoma. The CDR3 amino acid sequence is: CASSLFAGGAAGYTF. In nucleotide form, the sequence is TGTGCCAGCAGCTTATTCGCAGGGGGGGCTGCTGGCTACACCTTC. With the portions outside the CDR3 filled from the reference TRBV7-2 and TRBJ1-2 genes, the complete variable region becomes GAGVSQSPSNKVTEKGKDVELRCDPISGHTALYWYRQSLGQGLEFLIYFQGNSAPDKSGLPSDRFSAERTGGSVSTLTIQRTQQEDSAVYLCASSLFAGGAAGYTFGSGTRLTVV.